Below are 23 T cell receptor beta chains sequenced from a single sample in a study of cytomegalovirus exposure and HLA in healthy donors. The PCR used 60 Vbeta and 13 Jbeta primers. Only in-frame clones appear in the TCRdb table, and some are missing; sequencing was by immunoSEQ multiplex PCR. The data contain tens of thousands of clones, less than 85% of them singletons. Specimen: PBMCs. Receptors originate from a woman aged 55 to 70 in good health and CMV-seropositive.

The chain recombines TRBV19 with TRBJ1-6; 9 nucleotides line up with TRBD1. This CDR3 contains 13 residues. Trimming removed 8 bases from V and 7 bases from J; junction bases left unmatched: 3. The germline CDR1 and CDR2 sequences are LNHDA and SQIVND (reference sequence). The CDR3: CASDDRGNSPLHF. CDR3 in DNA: TGTGCCAGTGACGACAGGGGGAATTCACCCCTCCACTTT.

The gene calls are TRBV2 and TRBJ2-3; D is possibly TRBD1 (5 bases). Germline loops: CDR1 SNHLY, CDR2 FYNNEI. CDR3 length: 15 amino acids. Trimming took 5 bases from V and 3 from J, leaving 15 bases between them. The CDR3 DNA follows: TGTGCCAGCAGTTCATCGAGGCAGGGAACAGATACGCAGTATTTT. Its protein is CASSSSRQGTDTQYF.

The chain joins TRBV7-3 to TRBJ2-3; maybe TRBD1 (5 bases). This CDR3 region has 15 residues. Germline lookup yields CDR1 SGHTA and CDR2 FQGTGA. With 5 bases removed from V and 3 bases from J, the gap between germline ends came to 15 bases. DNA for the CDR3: TGTGCCAGCAGCCAAAAAGGGGCTACGACAGATACGCAGTATTTT. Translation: CASSQKGATTDTQYF.

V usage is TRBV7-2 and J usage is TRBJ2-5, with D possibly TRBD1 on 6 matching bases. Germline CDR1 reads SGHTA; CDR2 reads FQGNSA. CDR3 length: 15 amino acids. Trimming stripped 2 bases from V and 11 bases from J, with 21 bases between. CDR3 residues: CASSLRLIQGREQYF. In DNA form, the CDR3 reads TGTGCCAGCAGCTTAAGGTTAATCCAGGGGCGAGAGCAGTACTTC.

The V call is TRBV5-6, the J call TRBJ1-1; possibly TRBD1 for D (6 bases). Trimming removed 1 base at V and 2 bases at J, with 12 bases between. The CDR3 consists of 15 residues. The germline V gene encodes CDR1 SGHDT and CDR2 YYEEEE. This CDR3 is CASSLKPQGNTEAFF. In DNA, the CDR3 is TGTGCCAGCAGCTTGAAGCCACAGGGTAACACTGAAGCTTTCTTT. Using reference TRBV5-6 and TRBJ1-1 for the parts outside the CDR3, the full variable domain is DAGVTQSPTHLIKTRGQQVTLRCSPKSGHDTVSWYQQALGQGPQFIFQYYEEEERQRGNFPDRFSGHQFPNYSSELNVNALLLGDSALYLCASSLKPQGNTEAFFGQGTRLTVV.

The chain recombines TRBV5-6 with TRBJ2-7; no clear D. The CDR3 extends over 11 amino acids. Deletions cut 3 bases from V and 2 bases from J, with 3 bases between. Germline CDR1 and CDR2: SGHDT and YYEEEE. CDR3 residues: CASSSTYEQYF. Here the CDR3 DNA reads TGTGCCAGCAGCTCAACCTACGAGCAGTACTTC.

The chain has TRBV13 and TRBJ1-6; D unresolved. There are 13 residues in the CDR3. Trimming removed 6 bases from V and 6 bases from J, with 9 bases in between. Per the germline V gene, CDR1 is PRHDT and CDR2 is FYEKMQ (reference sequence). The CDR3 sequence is CASSFNSNSPLHF. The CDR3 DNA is TGTGCCAGCAGTTTCAATTCTAATTCACCCCTCCACTTT.

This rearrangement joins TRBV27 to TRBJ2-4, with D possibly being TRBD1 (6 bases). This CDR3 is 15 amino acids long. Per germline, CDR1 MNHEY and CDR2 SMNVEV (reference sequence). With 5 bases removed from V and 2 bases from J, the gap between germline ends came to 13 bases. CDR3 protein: CASSTLGQPKNIQYF. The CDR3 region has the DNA TGTGCCAGCAGTACCTTAGGACAGCCCAAAAACATTCAGTACTTC.

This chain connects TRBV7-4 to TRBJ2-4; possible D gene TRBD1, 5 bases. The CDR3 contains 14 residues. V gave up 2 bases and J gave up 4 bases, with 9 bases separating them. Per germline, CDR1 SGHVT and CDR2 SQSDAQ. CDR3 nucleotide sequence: TGTGCCAGCAGCTTAAAAACAGGTAAAAACATTCAGTACTTC. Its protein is CASSLKTGKNIQYF.

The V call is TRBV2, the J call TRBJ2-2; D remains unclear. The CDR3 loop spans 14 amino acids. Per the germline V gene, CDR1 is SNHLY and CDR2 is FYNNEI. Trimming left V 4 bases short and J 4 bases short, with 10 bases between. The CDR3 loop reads CASSVLKLTGELFF. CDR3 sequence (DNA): TGTGCCAGCAGTGTGTTGAAGCTCACCGGGGAGCTGTTTTTT. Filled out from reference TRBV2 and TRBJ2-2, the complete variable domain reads EPEVTQTPSHQVTQMGQEVILRCVPISNHLYFYWYRQILGQKVEFLVSFYNNEISEKSEIFDDQFSVERPDGSNFTLKIRSTKLEDSAMYFCASSVLKLTGELFFGEGSRLTVL.

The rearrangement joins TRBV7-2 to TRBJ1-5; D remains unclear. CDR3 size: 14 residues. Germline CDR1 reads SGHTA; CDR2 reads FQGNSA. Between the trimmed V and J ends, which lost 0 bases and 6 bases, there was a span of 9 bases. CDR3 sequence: CASSLAAGSQPQHF. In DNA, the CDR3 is TGTGCCAGCAGCTTAGCGGCGGGTAGTCAGCCCCAGCATTTT.

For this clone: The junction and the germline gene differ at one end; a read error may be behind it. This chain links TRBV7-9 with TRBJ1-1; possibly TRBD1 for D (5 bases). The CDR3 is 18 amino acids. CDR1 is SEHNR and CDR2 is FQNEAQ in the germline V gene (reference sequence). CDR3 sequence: CSSRYKILRGRRNTEAFF. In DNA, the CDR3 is TGTTCCAGCAGATATAAAATTCTTAGGGGCAGGAGGAACACTGAAGCTTTCTTT.

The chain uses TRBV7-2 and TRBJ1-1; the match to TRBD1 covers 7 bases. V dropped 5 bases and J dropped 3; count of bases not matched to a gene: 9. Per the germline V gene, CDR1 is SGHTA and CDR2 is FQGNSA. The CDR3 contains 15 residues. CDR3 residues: CASSPVQGRHTEAFF. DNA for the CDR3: TGTGCCAGCAGCCCAGTACAGGGGAGGCACACTGAAGCTTTCTTT.

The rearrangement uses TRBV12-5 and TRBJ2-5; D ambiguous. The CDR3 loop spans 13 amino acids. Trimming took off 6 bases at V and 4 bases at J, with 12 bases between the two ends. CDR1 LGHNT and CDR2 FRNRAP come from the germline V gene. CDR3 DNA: TGTGCTAGTGGAAACGCCCTGGCAGAGACCCAGTACTTC. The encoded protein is CASGNALAETQYF.

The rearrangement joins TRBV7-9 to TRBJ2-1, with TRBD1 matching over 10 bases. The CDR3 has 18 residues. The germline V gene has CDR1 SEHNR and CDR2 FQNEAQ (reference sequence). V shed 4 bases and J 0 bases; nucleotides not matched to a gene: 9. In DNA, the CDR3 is TGTGCCAGCAGCTCTCCCCGGGACAGGGGAAGCTCCTACAATGAGCAGTTCTTC. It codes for CASSSPRDRGSSYNEQFF.

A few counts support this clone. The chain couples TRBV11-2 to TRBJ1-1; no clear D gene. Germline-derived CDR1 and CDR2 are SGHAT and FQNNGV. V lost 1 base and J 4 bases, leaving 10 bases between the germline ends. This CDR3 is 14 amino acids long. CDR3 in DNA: TGTGCCAGCAGCTTAGCCGGGAGGTTCACTGAAGCTTTCTTT. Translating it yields CASSLAGRFTEAFF.

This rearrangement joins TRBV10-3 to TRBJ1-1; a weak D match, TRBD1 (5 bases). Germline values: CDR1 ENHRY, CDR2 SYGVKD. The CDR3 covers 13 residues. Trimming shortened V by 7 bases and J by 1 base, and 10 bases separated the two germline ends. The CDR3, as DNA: TGTGCCATCACTCAACAGGAGAACACTGAAGCTTTCTTT. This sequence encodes CAITQQENTEAFF.

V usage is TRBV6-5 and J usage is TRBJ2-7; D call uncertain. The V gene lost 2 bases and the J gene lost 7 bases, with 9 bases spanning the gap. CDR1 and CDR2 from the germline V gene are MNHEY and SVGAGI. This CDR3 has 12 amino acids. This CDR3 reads CASSYQGVEQYF. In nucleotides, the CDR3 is TGTGCCAGCAGTTACCAAGGAGTGGAGCAGTACTTC.

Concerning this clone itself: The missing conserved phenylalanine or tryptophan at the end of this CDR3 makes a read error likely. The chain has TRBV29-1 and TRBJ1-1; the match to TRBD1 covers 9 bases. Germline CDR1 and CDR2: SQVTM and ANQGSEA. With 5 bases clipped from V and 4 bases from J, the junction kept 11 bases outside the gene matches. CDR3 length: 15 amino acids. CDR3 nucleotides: TGCAGCGTTAGAACCTCGGGACAGGGAGGCACTGAAGCTTTCCTT. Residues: CSVRTSGQGGTEAFL.

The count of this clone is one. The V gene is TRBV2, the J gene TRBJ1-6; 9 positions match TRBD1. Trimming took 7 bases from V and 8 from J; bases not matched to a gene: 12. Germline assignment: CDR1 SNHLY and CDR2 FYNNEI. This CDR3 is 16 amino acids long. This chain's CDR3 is CASNPGQGRIDSPLHF. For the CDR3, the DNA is TGTGCCAGCAACCCCGGACAGGGGCGGATCGATTCACCCCTCCACTTT.

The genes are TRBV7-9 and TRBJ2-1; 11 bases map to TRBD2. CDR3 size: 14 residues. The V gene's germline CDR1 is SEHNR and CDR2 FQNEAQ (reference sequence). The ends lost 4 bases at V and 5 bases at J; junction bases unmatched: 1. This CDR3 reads CASSWGLADNEQFF. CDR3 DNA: TGTGCCAGCAGCTGGGGACTAGCGGACAATGAGCAGTTCTTC.

CDR3 coding DNA: TGTGCCAGCAGGAAGCAAAACGCGGATGAAGCTTTCTTT. The encoded protein is CASRKQNADEAFF. This rearrangement joins TRBV5-6 to TRBJ1-1; D is undetermined. Per the germline V gene, CDR1 is SGHDT and CDR2 is YYEEEE. The CDR3 runs to 13 residues. Trimming took 5 bases from V and 7 from J, leaving 15 bases between them.

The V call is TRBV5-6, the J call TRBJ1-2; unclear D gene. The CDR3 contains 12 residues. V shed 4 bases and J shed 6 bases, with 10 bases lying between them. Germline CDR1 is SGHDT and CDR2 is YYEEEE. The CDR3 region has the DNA TGTGCCAGCAGCCTTGGGAGGGATGGCTACACCTTC. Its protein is CASSLGRDGYTF.